This T cell receptor (beta chain) was recovered during a study of T cell responses to AZD1222 COVID-19 vaccine. Study-wide findings and caveats: With dominance at 160-218 and 743-854, vaccine-associated CD4 TCRs spanned spike. The donors showed a predominance of white British ancestry and of females, with possible underestimation of clonal diversity.

Details on this clone: Its antigen is not known.

TCRdb's copy holds only in-frame clones and misses some; the assay was immunoSEQ multiplex PCR. In the table there are 130,000 or so clones, roughly 93% of which are singletons. CDR1 is MNHNS and CDR2 is SASEGT in the germline V gene. Trimming removed 3 bases from V and 1 base from J, with 9 bases in between. The length of the CDR3 is 14 residues. This TCR was recovered from an adult in good health. The chain is built from TRBV6-1 and TRBJ2-5; weak D call: TRBD1 (5 bases). The sample was peripheral blood, taken on day 0 of AZD1222 vaccination. DNA of the CDR3: TGTGCCAGCAGTGATGGACAACTCCAAGAGACCCAGTACTTC. Its protein is CASSDGQLQETQYF.